Listed below are T cell receptor beta chains from one sample, sequenced in a study of cytomegalovirus exposure and HLA in healthy donors. Measured with immunoSEQ multiplex PCR; TCRdb has only the in-frame clones, and not every one. This table holds some 150,000 clones, over 70% found once. Input material: PBMCs. These receptors originate from a man between 25 and 39 years old in good health and CMV-seropositive. The CDR3 runs from the conserved cysteine through the conserved F or W. Size values are once, few and many counts, or a class for expanded clones, and some rows have none.

j_gene: TRBJ1-5; abundance: -; v_gene: TRBV13; CDR3aa: CASRRGGSNQPQHF
j_gene: TRBJ2-5; abundance: few; v_gene: TRBV28; CDR3aa: CASSSILAGGKETQYF
j_gene: TRBJ2-7; abundance: once; v_gene: TRBV29-1; CDR3aa: CSVTGTEYEQYF
j_gene: TRBJ2-2; abundance: -; v_gene: TRBV4-1; CDR3aa: CASSPNTNTGELFF
j_gene: TRBJ2-2; abundance: -; v_gene: TRBV29-1; CDR3aa: CSVEHGTGATGELFF
j_gene: TRBJ1-2; abundance: -; v_gene: TRBV4-1; CDR3aa: CASSQIRPGQAFYGYTF
j_gene: TRBJ2-5; abundance: once; v_gene: TRBV28; CDR3aa: CASSLGEETQYF
j_gene: TRBJ1-4; abundance: once; v_gene: TRBV27; CDR3aa: CASSSHYNEKLFF
j_gene: TRBJ2-1; abundance: few; v_gene: TRBV6-4; CDR3aa: CASSQQETGHVLFF
j_gene: TRBJ1-3; abundance: -; v_gene: TRBV4-1; CDR3aa: CASHQGEGSGDTIYF
j_gene: TRBJ2-3; abundance: -; v_gene: TRBV5-8; CDR3aa: CASSQIGYAGSSDTQYF
j_gene: TRBJ2-3; abundance: -; v_gene: TRBV9; CDR3aa: CASSARGGPPQYF
j_gene: TRBJ1-1; abundance: few; v_gene: TRBV10-2; CDR3aa: CASSTNDGTEAFF
j_gene: TRBJ2-3; abundance: -; v_gene: TRBV18; CDR3aa: CASSPGDYQGTQYF
j_gene: TRBJ2-4; abundance: -; v_gene: TRBV5-6; CDR3aa: CASAGPENSQYF
j_gene: TRBJ2-5; abundance: -; v_gene: TRBV6-5; CDR3aa: CASSYGQGRVETQYF
j_gene: TRBJ2-5; abundance: few; v_gene: TRBV19; CDR3aa: CASSIGLAGGRETQYF
j_gene: TRBJ2-7; abundance: many; v_gene: TRBV25-1; CDR3aa: CASSESSGPYEQYF
j_gene: TRBJ2-6; abundance: few; v_gene: TRBV7-2; CDR3aa: CASSLASSGANVLTF
j_gene: TRBJ2-1; abundance: once; v_gene: TRBV15; CDR3aa: CATSTDRAPLNEQFF
j_gene: TRBJ2-7; abundance: -; v_gene: TRBV6-6; CDR3aa: CASSYLVLAGRREQYF
j_gene: TRBJ2-1; abundance: -; v_gene: TRBV19; CDR3aa: CASKQESSYNEQFF
j_gene: TRBJ2-5; abundance: -; v_gene: TRBV29-1; CDR3aa: CSVEGTGGRGSGTQYF
j_gene: TRBJ2-7; abundance: -; v_gene: TRBV5-6; CDR3aa: CASSQGLAGAYEQYF
j_gene: TRBJ1-6; abundance: -; v_gene: TRBV2; CDR3aa: CASLTGTFSYNSPLHF
j_gene: TRBJ2-5; abundance: -; v_gene: TRBV13; CDR3aa: CASRSGASGIQETQYF
j_gene: TRBJ2-5; abundance: few; v_gene: TRBV6-6; CDR3aa: CASSTALTNWRDQYF
j_gene: TRBJ2-5; abundance: once; v_gene: TRBV19; CDR3aa: CASRGLAGSRETQYF
j_gene: TRBJ1-2; abundance: -; v_gene: TRBV19; CDR3aa: CASRLAGGGGGYTF
j_gene: TRBJ1-2; abundance: -; v_gene: TRBV7-8; CDR3aa: CASSLVLGSSGTGPLANYGYTF
j_gene: TRBJ1-1; abundance: -; v_gene: TRBV6-5; CDR3aa: CASSYRGGYSEAFF
j_gene: TRBJ2-1; abundance: -; v_gene: TRBV6-5; CDR3aa: CASGLQGAERNEQFF
j_gene: TRBJ1-4; abundance: -; v_gene: TRBV7-8; CDR3aa: CASRPRDRGRRTNEKLFF
j_gene: TRBJ2-3; abundance: once; v_gene: TRBV10-3; CDR3aa: CAISGRERQDTQYF
j_gene: TRBJ2-1; abundance: -; v_gene: TRBV30; CDR3aa: CAWSRPAGNLCLF
j_gene: TRBJ1-1; abundance: -; v_gene: TRBV11-2; CDR3aa: CASSFLPRGPALEAFF
j_gene: TRBJ2-7; abundance: -; v_gene: TRBV11-2; CDR3aa: CASTAGGGDYEQYF
j_gene: TRBJ1-1; abundance: -; v_gene: TRBV7-2; CDR3aa: CASSLGQISYTEAFF
j_gene: TRBJ1-3; abundance: -; v_gene: TRBV13; CDR3aa: CASSLISSGNTIYF
j_gene: TRBJ2-5; abundance: -; v_gene: TRBV6-1; CDR3aa: CASSASGIWQETQYF
j_gene: TRBJ2-1; abundance: -; v_gene: TRBV18; CDR3aa: CASSPPWTSGYNEQFF
j_gene: TRBJ2-2; abundance: -; v_gene: TRBV19; CDR3aa: CASTPTGLTGELFF
j_gene: TRBJ1-5; abundance: -; v_gene: TRBV6-5; CDR3aa: CASRQGAQPQHF
j_gene: TRBJ2-6; abundance: -; v_gene: TRBV18; CDR3aa: CASSLTALLLSGANGLTF
j_gene: TRBJ2-3; abundance: -; v_gene: TRBV7-6; CDR3aa: CASSEWLGADTDTQYF